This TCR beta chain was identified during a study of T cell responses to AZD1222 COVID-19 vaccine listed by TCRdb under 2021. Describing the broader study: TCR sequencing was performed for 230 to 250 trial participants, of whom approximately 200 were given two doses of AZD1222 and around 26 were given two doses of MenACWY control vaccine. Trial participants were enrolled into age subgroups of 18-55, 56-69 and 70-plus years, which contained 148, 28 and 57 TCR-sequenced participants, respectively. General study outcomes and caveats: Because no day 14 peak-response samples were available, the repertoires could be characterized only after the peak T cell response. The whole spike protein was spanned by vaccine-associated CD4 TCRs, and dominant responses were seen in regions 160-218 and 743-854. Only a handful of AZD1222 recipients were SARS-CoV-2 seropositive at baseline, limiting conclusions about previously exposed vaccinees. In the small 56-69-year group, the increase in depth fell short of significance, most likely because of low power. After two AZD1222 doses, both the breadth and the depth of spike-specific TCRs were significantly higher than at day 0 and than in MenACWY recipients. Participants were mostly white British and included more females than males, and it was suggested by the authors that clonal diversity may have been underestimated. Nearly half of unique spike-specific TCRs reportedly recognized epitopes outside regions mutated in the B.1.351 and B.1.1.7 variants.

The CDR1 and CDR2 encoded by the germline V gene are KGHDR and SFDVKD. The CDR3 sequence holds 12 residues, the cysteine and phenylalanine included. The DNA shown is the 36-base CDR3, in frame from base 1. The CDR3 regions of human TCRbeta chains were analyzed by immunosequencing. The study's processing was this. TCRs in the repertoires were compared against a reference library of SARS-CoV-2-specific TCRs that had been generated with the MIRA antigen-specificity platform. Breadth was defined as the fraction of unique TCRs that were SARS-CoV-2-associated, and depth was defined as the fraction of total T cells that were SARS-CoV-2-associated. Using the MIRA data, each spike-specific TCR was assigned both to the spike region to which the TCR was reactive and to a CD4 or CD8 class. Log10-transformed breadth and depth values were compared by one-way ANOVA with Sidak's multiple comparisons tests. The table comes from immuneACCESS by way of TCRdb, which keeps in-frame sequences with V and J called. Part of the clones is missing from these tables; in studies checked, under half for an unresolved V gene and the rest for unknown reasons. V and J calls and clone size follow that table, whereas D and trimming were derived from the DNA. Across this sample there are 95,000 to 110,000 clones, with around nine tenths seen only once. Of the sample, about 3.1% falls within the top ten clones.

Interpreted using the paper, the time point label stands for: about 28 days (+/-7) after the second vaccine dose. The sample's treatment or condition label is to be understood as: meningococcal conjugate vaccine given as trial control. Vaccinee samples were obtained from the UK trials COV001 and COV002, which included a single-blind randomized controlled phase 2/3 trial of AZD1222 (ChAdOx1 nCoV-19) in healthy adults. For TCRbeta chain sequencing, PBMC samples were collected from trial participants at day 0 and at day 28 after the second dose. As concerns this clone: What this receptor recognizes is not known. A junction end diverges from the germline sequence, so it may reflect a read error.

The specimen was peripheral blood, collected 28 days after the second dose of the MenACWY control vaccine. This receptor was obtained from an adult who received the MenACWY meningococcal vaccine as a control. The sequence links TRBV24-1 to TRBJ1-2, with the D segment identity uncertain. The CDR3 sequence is CATGSGNYGYTF. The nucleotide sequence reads TGTGCCACCGGGAGCGGTAACTATGGTTACACCTTC.